Below are 5 T cell receptor beta chains sequenced from a single sample in a study of blood T cell repertoires in COVID-19. Sequenced by immunoSEQ multiplex PCR; TCRdb stores in-frame clones only, minus some. The data contain 140,000 or so clones, roughly 77% of them seen just once; the ten biggest clones take up approximately 5.2%. Material: peripheral blood. All receptors derive from a woman in her seventies with COVID-19, enrolled during active disease.

Remarks on this clone: A read error may produce the germline difference seen at one junction end. The rearrangement links TRBV4-3 to TRBJ1-3, with unresolved D. The CDR3 loop spans 14 amino acids. Germline V lookup: CDR1 LGHNA, CDR2 YSLEER. This CDR3 is CASSQELRGNAIYF. In nucleotides, the CDR3 is TGCGCCAGCAGCCAAGAACTAAGAGGAAACGCCATATATTTT.

The chain joins TRBV9 to TRBJ2-5; 9 nucleotides agree with TRBD1. CDR3 size: 14 residues. Germline CDR1 and CDR2: SGDLS and YYNGEE. With 4 bases clipped from V and 4 bases from J, the junction kept 5 bases outside the gene matches. In DNA form, the CDR3 reads TGTGCCAGCAGCCCCAGACAGGGGGGAGAGACCCAGTACTTC. It translates to CASSPRQGGETQYF.

The chain couples TRBV5-1 to TRBJ1-4; TRBD1 aligns across 9 bases. J was trimmed by 7 bases and V by 4 bases; bases with no gene match: 11. The CDR3 totals 16 residues. CDR1 and CDR2 from the germline V gene are SGHRS and YFSETQ. The CDR3 sequence is CASSEAYRGPSEKLFF. CDR3 nucleotide sequence: TGCGCCAGCAGCGAAGCTTACAGGGGGCCTAGTGAAAAACTGTTTTTT.

The chain uses TRBV5-6 and TRBJ1-2; perhaps TRBD1 as D (5 bases). The CDR3 has 17 amino acids. Deletions cut 4 bases from V and 4 bases from J, with 23 bases between. Germline CDR1 and CDR2: SGHDT and YYEEEE. This CDR3 reads CASSVSPTVSLTYGYTF. CDR3 coding DNA: TGTGCCAGCAGCGTATCACCGACAGTCAGCCTTACCTATGGCTACACCTTC.

The chain employs TRBV6-1 and TRBJ1-6, with 8 bases aligning to TRBD1. Germline assignment: CDR1 MNHNS and CDR2 SASEGT. V shed 3 bases, J shed 9 bases, and the junction held 13 bases outside the gene matches. The CDR3 spans 17 residues. The CDR3 protein is CASSDYLLGQGGSPLHF. The CDR3 DNA is TGTGCCAGCAGTGATTATCTATTAGGACAGGGCGGTTCACCCCTCCACTTT.